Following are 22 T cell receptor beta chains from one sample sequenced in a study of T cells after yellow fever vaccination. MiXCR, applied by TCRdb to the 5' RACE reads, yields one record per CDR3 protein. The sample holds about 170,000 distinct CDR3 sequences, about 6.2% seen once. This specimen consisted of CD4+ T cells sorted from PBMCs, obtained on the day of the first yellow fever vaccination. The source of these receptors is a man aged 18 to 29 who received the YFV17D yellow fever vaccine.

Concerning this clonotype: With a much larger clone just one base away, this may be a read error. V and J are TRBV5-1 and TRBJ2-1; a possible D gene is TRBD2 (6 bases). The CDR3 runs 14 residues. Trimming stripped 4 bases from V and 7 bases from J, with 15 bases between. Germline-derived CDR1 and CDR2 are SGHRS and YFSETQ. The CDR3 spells CASSPGPGRNEQFF. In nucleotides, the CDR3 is TGCGCCAGCAGCCCCGGGCCAGGGAGGAATGAGCAGTTCTTC.

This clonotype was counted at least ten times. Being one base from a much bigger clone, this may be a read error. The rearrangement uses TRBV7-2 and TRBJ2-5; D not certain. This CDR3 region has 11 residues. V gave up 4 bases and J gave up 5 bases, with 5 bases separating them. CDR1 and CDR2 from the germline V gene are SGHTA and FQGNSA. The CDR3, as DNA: TGTGCCAGCAGCTCACATGAGACCCAGTACTTC. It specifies CASSSHETQYF. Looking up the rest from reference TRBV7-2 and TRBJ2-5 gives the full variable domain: GAGVSQSPSNKVTEKGKDVELRCDPISGHTALYWYRQSLGQGLEFLIYFQGNSAPDKSGLPSDRFSAERTGGSVSTLTIQRTQQEDSAVYLCASSSHETQYFGPGTRLLVL.

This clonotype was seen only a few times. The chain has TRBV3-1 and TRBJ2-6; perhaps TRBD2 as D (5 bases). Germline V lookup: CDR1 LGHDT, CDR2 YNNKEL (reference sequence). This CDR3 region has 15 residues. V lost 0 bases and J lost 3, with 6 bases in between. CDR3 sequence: CASSQEGSGANVLTF. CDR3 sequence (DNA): TGTGCCAGCAGCCAAGAAGGGAGTGGGGCCAACGTCCTGACTTTC.

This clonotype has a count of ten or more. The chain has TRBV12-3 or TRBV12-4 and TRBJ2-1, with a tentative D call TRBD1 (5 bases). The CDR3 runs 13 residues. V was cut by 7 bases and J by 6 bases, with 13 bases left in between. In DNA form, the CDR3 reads TGTGCCAGCATTCCTCGCACAGGCAATGAGCAGTTCTTC. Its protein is CASIPRTGNEQFF.

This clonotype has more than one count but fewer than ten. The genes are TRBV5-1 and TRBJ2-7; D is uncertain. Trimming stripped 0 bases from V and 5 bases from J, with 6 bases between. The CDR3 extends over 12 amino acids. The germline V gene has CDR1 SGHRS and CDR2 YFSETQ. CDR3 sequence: CASSLAFDEQYF. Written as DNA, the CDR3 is TGCGCCAGCAGCTTGGCTTTTGACGAGCAGTACTTC.

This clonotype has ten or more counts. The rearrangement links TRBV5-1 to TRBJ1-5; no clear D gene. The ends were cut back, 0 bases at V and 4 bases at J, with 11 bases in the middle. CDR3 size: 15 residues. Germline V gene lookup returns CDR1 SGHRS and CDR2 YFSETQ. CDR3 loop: CASSLGGYGNQPQHF. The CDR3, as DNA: TGCGCCAGCAGCTTGGGGGGATATGGGAATCAGCCCCAGCATTTT.

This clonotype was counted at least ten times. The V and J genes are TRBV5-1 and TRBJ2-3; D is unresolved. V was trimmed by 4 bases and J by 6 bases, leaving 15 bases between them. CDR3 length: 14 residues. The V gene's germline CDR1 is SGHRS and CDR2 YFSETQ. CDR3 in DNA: TGCGCCAGCAGCCCGACCGATAACCGGGATACGCAGTATTTT. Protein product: CASSPTDNRDTQYF.

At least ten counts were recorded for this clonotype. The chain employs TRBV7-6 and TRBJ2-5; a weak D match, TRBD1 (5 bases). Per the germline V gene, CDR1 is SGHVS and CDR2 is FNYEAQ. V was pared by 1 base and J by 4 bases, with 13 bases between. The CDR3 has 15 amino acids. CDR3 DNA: TGTGCCAGCAGCTTAGGGCCGACAGTGAGAGAGACCCAGTACTTC. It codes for CASSLGPTVRETQYF.

The CDR3 reads CASSIPWQGRKSGYTF. CDR3 bases: TGTGCCAGTAGTATACCGTGGCAGGGGCGAAAGTCTGGCTACACCTTC. This chain joins TRBV19 and TRBJ1-2, with D possibly being TRBD1 (6 bases). This CDR3 is 16 amino acids long. The germline CDR1 and CDR2 sequences are LNHDA and SQIVND (reference sequence). Trimming removed 2 bases at V and 7 bases at J, with 20 bases between.

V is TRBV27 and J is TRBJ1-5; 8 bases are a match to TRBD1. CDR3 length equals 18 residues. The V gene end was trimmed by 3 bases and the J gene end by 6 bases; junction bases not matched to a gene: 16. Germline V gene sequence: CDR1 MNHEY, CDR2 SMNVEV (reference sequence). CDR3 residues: CASSLSNIGQGESQPQHF. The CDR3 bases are TGTGCCAGCAGTTTGAGTAATATTGGACAGGGAGAGAGTCAGCCCCAGCATTTT.

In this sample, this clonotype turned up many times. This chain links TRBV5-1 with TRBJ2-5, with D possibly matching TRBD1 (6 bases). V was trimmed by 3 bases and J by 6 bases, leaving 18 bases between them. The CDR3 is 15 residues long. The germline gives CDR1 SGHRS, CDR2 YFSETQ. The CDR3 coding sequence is TGCGCCAGCAGCTCAGGGACGGTGAGGGGGAAGACCCAGTACTTC. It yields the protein CASSSGTVRGKTQYF.

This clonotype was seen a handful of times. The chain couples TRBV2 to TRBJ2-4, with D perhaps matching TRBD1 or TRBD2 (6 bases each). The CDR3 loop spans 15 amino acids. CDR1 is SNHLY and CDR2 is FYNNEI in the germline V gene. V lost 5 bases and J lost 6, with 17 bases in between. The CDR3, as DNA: TGTGCCAGCAGTCTTAGGGGGGCGAGTCTAAACATTCAGTACTTC. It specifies CASSLRGASLNIQYF.

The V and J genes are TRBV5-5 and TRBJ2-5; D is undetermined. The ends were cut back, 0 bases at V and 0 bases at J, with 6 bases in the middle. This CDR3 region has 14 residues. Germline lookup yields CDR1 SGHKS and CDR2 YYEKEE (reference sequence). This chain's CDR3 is CASSLEGYQETQYF. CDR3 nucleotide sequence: TGTGCCAGCAGCTTGGAAGGGTACCAAGAGACCCAGTACTTC.

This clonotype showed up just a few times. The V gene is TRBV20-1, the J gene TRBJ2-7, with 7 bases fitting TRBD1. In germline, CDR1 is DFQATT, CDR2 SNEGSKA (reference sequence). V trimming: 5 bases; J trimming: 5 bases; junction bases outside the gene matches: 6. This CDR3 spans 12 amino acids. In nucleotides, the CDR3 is TGCAGTGCTCAGGGGGTCGTTGACGAGCAGTACTTC. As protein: CSAQGVVDEQYF.

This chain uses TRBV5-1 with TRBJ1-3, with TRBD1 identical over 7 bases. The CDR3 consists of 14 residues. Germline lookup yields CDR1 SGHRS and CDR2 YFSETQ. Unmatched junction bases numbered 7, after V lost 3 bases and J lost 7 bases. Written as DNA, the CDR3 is TGCGCCAGCAGCTGGACAGGATCAGGGAACACCATATATTTT. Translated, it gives CASSWTGSGNTIYF.

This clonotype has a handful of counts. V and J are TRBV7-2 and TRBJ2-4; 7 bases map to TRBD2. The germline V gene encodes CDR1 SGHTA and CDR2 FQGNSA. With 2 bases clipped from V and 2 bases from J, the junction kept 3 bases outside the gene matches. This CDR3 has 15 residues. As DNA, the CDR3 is TGTGCCAGCAGCTTAATGCGGGGGACCAAAAACATTCAGTACTTC. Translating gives CASSLMRGTKNIQYF.

Written as DNA, the CDR3 is TGTGCCAGCAGCTTAGCTGGGGGTTTGGGCTACGAGCAGTACTTC. Its protein is CASSLAGGLGYEQYF. The gene calls are TRBV7-2 and TRBJ2-7; the D call may be TRBD1 or TRBD2 (5 bases each). This CDR3 has 15 amino acids. The germline gives CDR1 SGHTA, CDR2 FQGNSA. Trimming cost V 0 bases and J 3 bases, with 12 bases left between them.

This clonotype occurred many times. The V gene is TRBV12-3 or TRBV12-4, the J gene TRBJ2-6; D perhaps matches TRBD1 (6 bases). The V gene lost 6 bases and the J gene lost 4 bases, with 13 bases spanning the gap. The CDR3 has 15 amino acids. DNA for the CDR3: TGTGCCAGCAGGGTAGAGGGGGTCGGGGCCAACGTCCTGACTTTC. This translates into CASRVEGVGANVLTF.

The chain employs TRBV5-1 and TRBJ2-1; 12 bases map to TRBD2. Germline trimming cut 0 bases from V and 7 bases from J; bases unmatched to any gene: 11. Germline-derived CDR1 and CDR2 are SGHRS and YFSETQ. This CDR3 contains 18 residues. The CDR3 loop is CASSLVSSGGAGANEQFF. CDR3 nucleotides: TGCGCCAGCAGCTTGGTCTCTAGCGGGGGGGCCGGTGCGAATGAGCAGTTCTTC.

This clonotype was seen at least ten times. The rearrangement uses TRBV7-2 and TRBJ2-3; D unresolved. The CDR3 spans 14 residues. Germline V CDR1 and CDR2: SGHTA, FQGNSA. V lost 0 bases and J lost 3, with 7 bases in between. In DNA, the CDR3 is TGTGCCAGCAGCTTAGCGGGCTTTACAGATACGCAGTATTTT. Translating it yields CASSLAGFTDTQYF.

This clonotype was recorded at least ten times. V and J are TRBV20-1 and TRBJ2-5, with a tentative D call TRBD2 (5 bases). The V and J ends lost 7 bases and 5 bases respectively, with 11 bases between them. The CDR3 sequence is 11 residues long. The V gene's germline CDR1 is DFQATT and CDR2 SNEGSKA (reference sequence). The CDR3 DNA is TGCAGTGTTCTCCCGGGGGAGACCCAGTACTTC. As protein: CSVLPGETQYF.

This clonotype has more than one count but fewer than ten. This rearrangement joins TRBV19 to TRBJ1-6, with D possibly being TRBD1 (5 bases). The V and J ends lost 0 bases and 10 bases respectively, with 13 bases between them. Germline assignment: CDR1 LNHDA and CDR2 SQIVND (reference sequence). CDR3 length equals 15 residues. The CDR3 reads CASSIEAGRWSPLHF. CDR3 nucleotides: TGTGCCAGTAGTATAGAGGCAGGGAGATGGTCACCCCTCCACTTT.